This is a list of T cell receptor beta chains from one sample in a study of blood T cell repertoires in COVID-19. Profiling relied on immunoSEQ multiplex PCR, and the TCRdb table lists in-frame clones only, not all of them. The sample yields approximately 140,000 clones, 84% seen once. The sequenced material came from PBMCs or T cells enriched from blood (not recorded which). The receptors shown here come from a middle-aged man with acute COVID-19. The CDR3 runs from the conserved cysteine through the conserved F or W. D genes are given only for firm matches. The listing skips clone size in some rows; elsewhere it reads once, few, many or a size class.

TRBV10-3	-	TRBD1	TRBJ1-2	CAISDSWTGPNYGYTF	TGTGCCATCAGTGACTCTTGGACAGGGCCTAACTATGGCTACACCTTC
TRBV5-8	-	-	TRBJ1-1	CASSLSVNTEAFF	TGTGCCAGCAGCTTGTCCGTGAACACTGAAGCTTTCTTT
TRBV10-2	-	TRBD2	TRBJ2-5	CASSWVSGGAEETQYF	TGCGCCAGCAGCTGGGTAAGCGGGGGGGCAGAAGAGACCCAGTACTTC
TRBV7-6	few	-	TRBJ1-5	CASSLERRSHHPPQHF	TGTGCCAGCAGCTTAGAAAGGCGGTCGCACCACCCGCCCCAGCATTTT
TRBV30	-	TRBD2	TRBJ2-1	CAWRRKGLGSPGSYNEQFF	TGTGCCTGGAGGAGGAAGGGACTAGGAAGCCCGGGCTCCTACAATGAGCAGTTCTTC
TRBV7-2	-	TRBD2	TRBJ2-5	CASSFGLAGIQETQYF	TGTGCCAGCAGCTTTGGACTAGCGGGTATCCAAGAGACCCAGTACTTC
TRBV6-1	-	TRBD2	TRBJ2-3	CASSELAGETSQYF	TGTGCCAGCAGTGAACTAGCGGGAGAGACGTCGCAGTATTTT
TRBV28	-	TRBD1	TRBJ1-5	CASQTGQARPQHF	TGTGCCAGCCAAACGGGACAGGCTCGGCCCCAGCATTTT
TRBV7-8	-	-	TRBJ1-4	CASSLQGRTNEKLFF	TGTGCCAGCAGCTTACAGGGGCGTACTAATGAAAAACTGTTTTTT
TRBV9	-	TRBD2	TRBJ2-4	CASSQGTSAQNIQYF	TGTGCCAGCAGCCAGGGGACTAGCGCTCAAAACATTCAGTACTTC
TRBV11-2	-	-	TRBJ2-7	CASSRLEGREQYF	TGTGCCAGCAGCCGATTGGAGGGCCGCGAGCAGTACTTC
TRBV4-3	-	-	TRBJ2-1	CASSQFLTGYNEQFF	TGCGCCAGCAGCCAATTCCTTACTGGCTACAATGAGCAGTTCTTC
TRBV7-8	once	-	TRBJ1-2	CASSSQQGSYGYTF	TGTGCCAGCAGCTCGCAACAGGGAAGCTATGGCTACACCTTC
TRBV5-4	once	-	TRBJ2-1	CASRLPSNEQFF	TGTGCCAGCAGGCTACCTAGCAATGAGCAGTTCTTC
TRBV7-6	-	TRBD2	TRBJ2-1	CASSLADWAGERINEQFF	TGTGCCAGCAGCTTAGCAGACTGGGCGGGAGAGAGAATCAATGAGCAGTTCTTC
TRBV11-3	-	TRBD1	TRBJ1-1	CASSLDGQGHTEAFF	TGTGCCAGCAGCTTAGATGGACAGGGGCACACTGAAGCTTTCTTT
TRBV3-1/TRBV3-2	-	-	TRBJ1-2	CASSPPGFNYGYTF	TGTGCCAGCAGCCCGCCGGGATTTAACTATGGCTACACCTTC
TRBV19	-	TRBD2	TRBJ2-1	CASSTLAGPSYNEQFF	TGTGCCAGTAGTACACTAGCGGGACCATCCTACAATGAGCAGTTCTTC
TRBV27	once	-	TRBJ2-7	CASSSYLSQKRETYEQYF	TGTGCCAGCAGTTCGTACCTATCACAGAAGAGGGAGACCTACGAGCAGTACTTC
TRBV5-1	once	TRBD1	TRBJ2-1	CASSPGTGNRNEQFF	TGCGCCAGCAGCCCCGGGACAGGGAACAGGAATGAGCAGTTCTTC
TRBV5-1	-	TRBD1	TRBJ2-7	CASSLGTGRTYEQYF	TGCGCCAGCAGCTTGGGGACAGGGCGAACCTACGAGCAGTACTTC
TRBV6-5	-	TRBD1	TRBJ1-4	CASSRQGWNEKLFF	TGTGCCAGCAGTAGACAGGGATGGAATGAAAAACTGTTTTTT
TRBV5-4	-	-	TRBJ2-3	CASSLGGGGGTDTQYF	TGTGCCAGCAGCTTGGGTGGCGGGGGCGGCACAGATACGCAGTATTTT
TRBV3-1/TRBV3-2	-	-	TRBJ1-3	CASTRGRGNTIYF	TGTGCCAGCACCCGAGGGCGTGGAAACACCATATATTTT
TRBV5-1	few	-	TRBJ1-2	CASSPGSNENYGYTF	TGCGCCAGCAGCCCCGGGTCAAATGAGAACTATGGCTACACCTTC
TRBV3-1/TRBV3-2	-	-	TRBJ2-1	CASSQGLGDLDEQFF	TGTGCCAGCAGCCAAGGACTAGGGGATCTTGATGAGCAGTTCTTC
TRBV27	-	-	TRBJ2-1	CASNYLGGNEQFF	TGTGCCAGCAATTACTTAGGGGGTAATGAGCAGTTCTTC
TRBV6-5	few	TRBD2	TRBJ2-1	CASRVAGDNEQFF	TGTGCCAGCAGGGTGGCGGGGGACAATGAGCAGTTCTTC
TRBV7-2	-	-	TRBJ1-3	CASSSHSSNEGNTIYF	TGTGCCAGCAGCTCGCACTCAAGTAACGAAGGAAACACCATATATTTT
TRBV10-1	few	TRBD1	TRBJ1-4	CASSPGGGEKLFF	TGCGCCAGCAGTCCAGGGGGCGGTGAAAAACTGTTTTTT
TRBV29-1	few	-	TRBJ1-2	CSVEVSGLDGYTF	TGCAGCGTTGAAGTTTCGGGGTTAGATGGCTACACCTTC
TRBV9	-	-	TRBJ2-7	CASSVDYGTYEQYF	TGTGCCAGCAGCGTCGACTACGGGACCTACGAGCAGTACTTC
TRBV18	-	-	TRBJ2-1	CASSPDERYGGEQFF	TGTGCCAGCTCACCCGATGAACGATACGGGGGTGAGCAGTTCTTC
TRBV27	-	TRBD2	TRBJ2-1	CASSPRDYYEQFF	TGTGCCAGCAGTCCCCGGGACTACTATGAGCAGTTCTTC
TRBV7-9	-	-	TRBJ2-7	CASSSTRAQVRGLAYEQYF	TGTGCCAGCAGCTCCACAAGAGCCCAAGTTAGGGGACTCGCCTACGAGCAGTACTTC
TRBV4-3	few	-	TRBJ2-5	CASSQDSLRETQYF	TGCGCCAGCAGCCAAGATTCCCTCCGGGAGACCCAGTACTTC
TRBV9	-	-	TRBJ2-3	CASSVAIITDTQYF	TGTGCCAGCAGCGTTGCGATAATCACAGATACGCAGTATTTT
TRBV5-1	-	-	TRBJ2-7	CASSWSESSYEQYF	TGCGCCAGCAGCTGGAGCGAAAGCTCCTACGAGCAGTACTTC
TRBV5-1	-	TRBD2	TRBJ2-7	CASSLGSSGSYEQYF	TGCGCCAGCAGCTTAGGTTCTAGCGGCTCCTACGAGCAGTACTTC
TRBV5-1	-	-	TRBJ2-7	CASSPNSYEQYF	TGCGCCAGCAGCCCCAACTCCTACGAGCAGTACTTC
TRBV2	-	TRBD2	TRBJ2-1	CASSDAGLGFYNEQFF	TGTGCCAGCAGTGACGCGGGACTAGGCTTCTACAATGAGCAGTTCTTC
TRBV28	once	TRBD2	TRBJ2-3	CASNNRLAGGPSTDTQYF	TGTGCCAGCAACAACCGACTAGCGGGGGGTCCTAGCACAGATACGCAGTATTTT
TRBV5-1	-	-	TRBJ1-1	CASSPRRPMNTEAFF	TGCGCCAGCAGCCCCCGGAGGCCAATGAACACTGAAGCTTTCTTT
TRBV4-1	-	TRBD1	TRBJ2-2	CASSQVRQGTNTGELFF	TGCGCCAGCAGCCAAGTCAGACAGGGGACGAACACCGGGGAGCTGTTTTTT
TRBV4-1	-	-	TRBJ2-7	CASSQEGETRHSYEQYF	TGCGCCAGCAGCCAAGAAGGAGAGACTAGACACTCCTACGAGCAGTACTTC
TRBV7-8	-	TRBD2	TRBJ2-7	CASSLATGGLYEQYF	TGTGCCAGCAGCTTAGCGACGGGGGGACTCTACGAGCAGTACTTC
TRBV11-3	-	-	TRBJ2-3	CASSEYSGGTDTQYF	TGTGCCAGCAGCGAGTACAGCGGTGGTACAGATACGCAGTATTTT
TRBV19	once	TRBD1	TRBJ1-2	CASRSGQGYGYTF	TGTGCCAGTAGGTCGGGACAGGGGTATGGCTACACCTTC
TRBV30	-	-	TRBJ1-5	CAWSREGATINQPQHF	TGTGCCTGGAGTCGGGAAGGAGCAACGATCAATCAGCCCCAGCATTTT
TRBV29-1	-	TRBD1	TRBJ1-1	CSGRGPRNTEAFF	TGCAGCGGCAGGGGGCCAAGGAACACTGAAGCTTTCTTT
TRBV6-5	-	TRBD1	TRBJ1-4	CASSGTVAEKLFF	TGTGCCAGCAGCGGGACAGTCGCTGAAAAACTGTTTTTT
TRBV15	-	TRBD1	TRBJ1-4	CATNPTGLEKLFF	TGTGCCACCAACCCGACAGGGCTTGAAAAACTGTTTTTT
TRBV5-6	-	-	TRBJ2-2	CASRHRASGELFF	TGTGCCAGCAGACACAGGGCATCCGGGGAGCTGTTTTTT
TRBV19	-	TRBD2	TRBJ2-2	CASAKLAVDTGELFF	TGTGCCAGTGCTAAACTAGCGGTTGACACCGGGGAGCTGTTTTTT
TRBV4-3	-	-	TRBJ1-6	CASSQDEAGPWPLHF	TGCGCCAGCAGCCAAGATGAGGCAGGGCCTTGGCCCCTCCACTTT
TRBV6-4	-	-	TRBJ2-1	CASSDQGGGGVNEQFF	TGTGCCAGCAGTGACCAGGGGGGAGGAGGGGTAAATGAGCAGTTCTTC